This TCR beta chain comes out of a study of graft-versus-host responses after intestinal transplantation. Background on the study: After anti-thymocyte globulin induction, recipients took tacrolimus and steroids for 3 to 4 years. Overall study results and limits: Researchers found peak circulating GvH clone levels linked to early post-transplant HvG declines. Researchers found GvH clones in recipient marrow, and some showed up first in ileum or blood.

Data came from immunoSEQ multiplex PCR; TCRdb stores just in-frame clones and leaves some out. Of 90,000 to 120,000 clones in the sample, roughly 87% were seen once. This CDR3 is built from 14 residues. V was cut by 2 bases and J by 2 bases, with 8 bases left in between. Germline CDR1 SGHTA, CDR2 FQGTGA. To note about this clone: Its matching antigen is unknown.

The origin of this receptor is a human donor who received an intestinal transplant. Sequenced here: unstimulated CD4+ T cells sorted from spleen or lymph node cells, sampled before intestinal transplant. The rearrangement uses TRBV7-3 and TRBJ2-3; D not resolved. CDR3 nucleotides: TGTGCCAGCAGCTTAGGGCACCCCACAGATACGCAGTATTTT. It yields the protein CASSLGHPTDTQYF.